This is a list of T cell receptor gamma chains from one sample in a study of Vδ1+ human thymocytes. TCRdb called clones from the multiplex PCR reads again using CATT. The sample contains thousands of gamma-chain clones, around 39% of which appear only once. Specimen: Vdelta1+ gamma-delta thymocytes from the thymus. These receptors originate from a boy under two years old who had congenital heart surgery. The CDR3 runs from the conserved cysteine through the conserved F or W. The size entry is marked missing in some rows and otherwise reads once, few, many or a size class.

>15|few|TRGV4|TRGJ1/TRGJ2
CATWDGLGNYYKKLF
TGTGCCACCTGGGATGGGTTGGGGAATTATTATAAGAAACTCTTT
>14|few|TRGV3|TRGJ1/TRGJ2
CATWAPPNYYKKLF
TGTGCCACCTGGGCCCCCCCAAATTATTATAAGAAACTCTTT
>12|few|TRGV9|TRGJ1/TRGJ2
CALWDDYYKKLF
TGTGCCTTGTGGGACGATTATTATAAGAAACTCTTT
>14|few|TRGV5|TRGJP2
CATWDRRPGWIKTF
TGTGCCACCTGGGACAGGCGTCCCGGTTGGATCAAGACGTTT
>13|few|TRGV3|TRGJ1/TRGJ2
CATWDRRDYKKLF
TGTGCCACCTGGGATAGGCGAGATTATAAGAAACTCTTT
>13|.|TRGV9|TRGJ1/TRGJ2
CALHSLNYYKKLF
TGTGCCTTGCATTCATTGAATTATTATAAGAAACTCTTT
>12|.|TRGV9|TRGJ1/TRGJ2
CALGEGNYKKLF
TGTGCCTTGGGGGAGGGAAATTATAAGAAACTCTTT
>13|.|TRGV3|TRGJ1/TRGJ2
CATWYRHGYKKLF
TGTGCCACCTGGTACAGGCATGGATATAAGAAACTCTTT
>11|.|TRGV9|TRGJ1/TRGJ2
CALWEAGGKLF
TGTGCCTTGTGGGAGGCCGGGGGGAAACTCTTT
>11|.|TRGV3|TRGJ1/TRGJ2
CATWDRPWKLF
TGTGCCACCTGGGACAGGCCGTGGAAACTCTTT
>16|.|TRGV9|TRGJP
CALWEVRELGKKIKVF
TGTGCCTTGTGGGAGGTGAGAGAGTTGGGCAAAAAAATCAAGGTATTT
>12|.|TRGV4|TRGJ1/TRGJ2
CATFDGYYKKLF
TGTGCCACCTTTGATGGTTATTATAAGAAACTCTTT
>12|.|TRGV3|TRGJ1/TRGJ2
CATWVKEYKKLF
TGTGCCACCTGGGTCAAGGAGTATAAGAAACTCTTT
>14|few|TRGV3|TRGJ1/TRGJ2
CATWDRLSYYKKLF
TGTGCCACCTGGGACAGGTTGAGTTATTATAAGAAACTCTTT
>9|.|TRGV9|TRGJ1/TRGJ2
CALWVWKLF
TGTGCCTTGTGGGTTTGGAAACTCTTT
>11|few|TRGV4|TRGJ1/TRGJ2
CATRYYYKKLF
TGTGCCACCAGATATTATTATAAGAAACTCTTT
>14|few|TRGV9|TRGJ1/TRGJ2
CALWEVKGYYKKLF
TGTGCCTTGTGGGAGGTGAAGGGTTATTATAAGAAACTCTTT
>12|few|TRGV4|TRGJ1/TRGJ2
CATWVIYYKKLF
TGTGCCACCTGGGTCATTTATTATAAGAAACTCTTT
>12|.|TRGV4|TRGJ1/TRGJ2
CATWDGLLKKLF
TGTGCCACCTGGGATGGCCTCCTTAAGAAACTCTTT
>13|few|TRGV2|TRGJ1/TRGJ2
CATWDGRDYNKLF
TGTGCCACCTGGGACGGCCGGGATTATAATAAACTCTTT
>11|few|TRGV9|TRGJ1/TRGJ2
CALWGYYKKLF
TGTGCCTTGTGGGGTTATTATAAGAAACTCTTT
>12|few|TRGV3|TRGJ1/TRGJ2
CATWDGYYKKLF
TGTGCCACCTGGGACGGGTATTATAAGAAACTCTTT
>13|few|TRGV9|TRGJ1/TRGJ2
CALWEAPYYKKLF
TGTGCCTTGTGGGAGGCGCCATATTATAAGAAACTCTTT
>14|.|TRGV9|TRGJ1/TRGJ2
CALWEATRAYKELF
TGTGCCTTGTGGGAGGCGACGAGGGCTTATAAGGAACTCTTT
>14|.|TRGV4|TRGJ1/TRGJ2
CATWADGWGGKKLF
TGTGCCACCTGGGCTGACGGATGGGGGGGAAAGAAACTCTTT
>13|few|TRGV5|TRGJ1/TRGJ2
CATWDKGDYKKLF
TGTGCCACCTGGGACAAAGGTGATTATAAGAAACTATTT
>17|few|TRGV9|TRGJP2
CALWEVQGRSSDWIKTF
TGTGCCTTGTGGGAGGTGCAAGGGAGAAGTAGTGATTGGATCAAGACGTTT
>11|few|TRGV3|TRGJ1/TRGJ2
CATWDRYKKLF
TGTGCCACCTGGGACAGATATAAGAAACTCTTT
>13|.|TRGV3|TRGJ1/TRGJ2
CATWDRPEYKKLF
TGTGCCACCTGGGACAGGCCGGAGTATAAGAAACTCTTT
>11|few|TRGV4|TRGJ1/TRGJ2
CATWDGPRKLF
TGTGCCACCTGGGATGGGCCGAGGAAACTCTTT
>13|medium-sized|TRGV5|TRGJ1/TRGJ2
CATWDRPGYKKLF
TGTGCCACCTGGGACAGGCCGGGTTATAAGAAACTCTTT
>14|few|TRGV5|TRGJP2
CATWDRRGDWIKTF
TGTGCCACCTGGGACAGGCGGGGTGATTGGATCAAGACGTTT
>14|.|TRGV9|TRGJ1/TRGJ2
CALWEVTSYYKKLF
TGTGCCTTGTGGGAGGTTACCTCTTATTATAAGAAACTCTTT
>11|few|TRGV3|TRGJ1/TRGJ2
CATWERNKKLF
TGTGCCACCTGGGAACGTAATAAGAAACTCTTT
>12|medium-sized|TRGV5|TRGJ1/TRGJ2
CATWDRPYKKLF
TGTGCCACCTGGGACAGGCCTTATAAGAAACTCTTT
>12|.|TRGV4|TRGJ1/TRGJ2
CATWDGSNKKLF
TGTGCCACCTGGGATGGGTCTAATAAGAAACTCTTT
>13|few|TRGV5|TRGJ1/TRGJ2
CATWDRRWGEKLF
TGTGCCACCTGGGACAGGCGGTGGGGGGAGAAACTCTTT
>15|.|TRGV9|TRGJ1/TRGJ2
CALWEVDVNYYKKLF
TGTGCCTTGTGGGAGGTGGATGTTAATTATTATAAGAAACTCTTT
>14|few|TRGV5|TRGJ1/TRGJ2
CATWDRPLYYKKLF
TGTGCCACCTGGGACAGGCCCCTTTATTATAAGAAACTCTTT
>13|few|TRGV5|TRGJ1/TRGJ2
CATWDAPYYKKLF
TGTGCCACCTGGGACGCCCCTTATTATAAGAAACTCTTT
>13|few|TRGV5|TRGJ1/TRGJ2
CATWDRPNYKKLF
TGTGCCACCTGGGACAGGCCGAATTATAAGAAACTCTTT
>13|.|TRGV5|TRGJ1/TRGJ2
CATWYPRYYKKLF
TGTGCCACCTGGTACCCCCGTTATTATAAGAAACTCTTT
>11|few|TRGV9|TRGJ1/TRGJ2
CALWERGEKLF
TGTGCCTTGTGGGAGAGGGGGGAGAAACTCTTT
>14|few|TRGV5|TRGJP2
CATWDRLRGWIKTF
TGTGCCACCTGGGACAGGCTGAGAGGTTGGATCAAGACGTTT
>14|few|TRGV9|TRGJ1/TRGJ2
CALWEKVPYYKKLF
TGTGCCTTGTGGGAGAAGGTGCCTTATTATAAGAAACTCTTT
>16|few|TRGV8|TRGJP2
CATWTFVPFSDWIKTF
TGTGCCACCTGGACCTTTGTACCGTTTAGTGATTGGATCAAGACGTTT
>15|.|TRGV4|TRGJP2
CATWDGPSSDWIKTF
TGTGCCACCTGGGATGGGCCGAGTAGTGATTGGATCAAGACGTTT
>13|.|TRGV3|TRGJ1/TRGJ2
CATWGTFYYKKLF
TGTGCCACCTGGGGGACCTTTTATTATAAGAAACTCTTT
>11|.|TRGV3|TRGJ1/TRGJ2
CATWDRRRKLF
TGTGCCACCTGGGACAGGCGAAGGAAACTCTTT
>11|medium-sized|TRGV9|TRGJP2
CALWEVGVKTF
TGTGCCTTGTGGGAGGTGGGGGTCAAGACGTTT
>10|few|TRGV3|TRGJ1/TRGJ2
CATWDSKKLF
TGTGCCACCTGGGACAGTAAGAAACTCTTT
>12|few|TRGV9|TRGJ1/TRGJ2
CALWEAYYKKLF
TGTGCCTTGTGGGAGGCATATTATAAGAAACTCTTT